Presented here are 13 T cell receptor beta chains from one specimen sequenced in a study of PD-1 blockade in classical Hodgkin lymphoma. All patients experienced relapse after autologous stem cell transplantation, and brentuximab vedotin exposure was variable. Some clones are missing from TCRdb's copy, which holds only in-frame ones; the method was immunoSEQ multiplex PCR. The sample lists around 91,000 clones, 89% occurring once. The source material was peripheral blood mononuclear cells (PBMCs), sampled at baseline. All receptors come from a human donor with classical Hodgkin lymphoma.

V gene TRBV29-1 combines with J gene TRBJ1-1, with D hard to call. In germline, CDR1 is SQVTM, CDR2 ANQGSEA. The CDR3 totals 12 residues. V dropped 7 bases and J dropped 0 bases, with 9 bases sitting between them. DNA for the CDR3: TGCAGCGCCCTCACATTGAACACTGAAGCTTTCTTT. It codes for CSALTLNTEAFF.

The chain carries TRBV7-2 and TRBJ2-5; D unresolved. Trimming removed 0 bases at V and 2 bases at J, with 7 bases between. CDR3 size: 14 residues. The germline V gene encodes CDR1 SGHTA and CDR2 FQGNSA. CDR3 DNA: TGTGCCAGCAGCTTAGCCGGGCAACAAGAGACCCAGTACTTC. Translated, it gives CASSLAGQQETQYF. Drawing the rest from reference TRBV7-2 and TRBJ2-5, the complete variable domain is GAGVSQSPSNKVTEKGKDVELRCDPISGHTALYWYRQSLGQGLEFLIYFQGNSAPDKSGLPSDRFSAERTGGSVSTLTIQRTQQEDSAVYLCASSLAGQQETQYFGPGTRLLVL.

The chain employs TRBV11-3 and TRBJ2-3; D might be TRBD2 (5 bases). Trimming removed 3 bases at V and 1 base at J, with 8 bases between. The CDR3 totals 14 residues. Germline lookup yields CDR1 SGHNT and CDR2 YENEEA. The DNA of the CDR3 is TGTGCCAGCAGCTTCGGAGGCCGCACAGATACGCAGTATTTT. Its protein product is CASSFGGRTDTQYF.

The chain joins TRBV10-3 to TRBJ2-7; 15 bases map to TRBD2. CDR3 length: 16 residues. With V trimmed by 7 bases and J by 5 bases, 9 bases remained unmatched. Germline V gives CDR1 ENHRY, CDR2 SYGVKD. DNA for the CDR3: TGTGCCATCACCACTCCGGGACTAGCGGGAGGTAACGAGCAGTACTTC. Translating it yields CAITTPGLAGGNEQYF.

This clone was observed a few times. This sequence joins TRBV7-9 and TRBJ1-5, with D tentatively TRBD1 (5 bases). The CDR3 covers 15 residues. Germline CDR1 SEHNR, CDR2 FQNEAQ (reference sequence). V shed 1 base and J shed 1 base, with 8 bases lying between them. The CDR3 DNA is TGTGCCAGCAGCTTAGGGGGCGTGAGCAATCAGCCCCAGCATTTT. This translates into CASSLGGVSNQPQHF.

This chain uses TRBV28 with TRBJ1-4, with D perhaps matching TRBD1 (6 bases). Trimming cost V 9 bases and J 3 bases, with 17 bases left between them. The length of the CDR3 is 15 residues. Germline values: CDR1 MDHEN, CDR2 SYDVKM. The CDR3 spells CASSNWGPANEKLFF. The CDR3 DNA reads as TGTGCCAGTTCAAACTGGGGGCCGGCTAATGAAAAACTGTTTTTT.

The rearrangement joins TRBV27 to TRBJ1-5; 9 nucleotides align to TRBD1. CDR3 length: 16 residues. CDR1 is MNHEY and CDR2 is SMNVEV in the germline V gene (reference sequence). J lost 4 bases, V lost 1 base, and 5 bases had no gene match. The CDR3 here is CASSLFGDRENQPQHF. CDR3 nucleotides: TGTGCCAGCAGTTTATTCGGGGACAGGGAGAATCAGCCCCAGCATTTT.

The V gene is TRBV4-2, the J gene TRBJ1-2; D may be TRBD1 (5 bases). V shed 0 bases and J shed 0 bases, with 20 bases lying between them. Germline loops: CDR1 LGHNA, CDR2 YNFKEQ. This CDR3 region has 19 residues. This chain's CDR3 is CASSQERGGFRIPNYGYTF. CDR3 nucleotide sequence: TGTGCCAGCAGCCAAGAACGGGGGGGTTTCCGGATCCCTAACTATGGCTACACCTTC.

Remarks on this clone: A read error may account for a junction end that differs from germline. The chain combines TRBV6-1 with TRBJ2-3; D may be TRBD2 (5 bases). CDR3 length: 18 amino acids. CDR1 is MNHNS, CDR2 SASEGT, per germline. The DNA for the CDR3 is TGTGCCATCAGTGGACTGGCGAAGGAAAAATCTAGCACAGATACGCAGTATTTT. This sequence encodes CAISGLAKEKSSTDTQYF.

This rearrangement joins TRBV19 to TRBJ2-4; 7 bases are shared with TRBD1. Germline CDR1 LNHDA, CDR2 SQIVND (reference sequence). With 10 bases clipped from V and 4 bases from J, the junction kept 7 bases outside the gene matches. The CDR3 sequence is 13 residues long. CDR3 DNA sequence: TGTGCCACCTTGGACAGGACTAAAAACATTCAGTACTTC. Translated, it gives CATLDRTKNIQYF.

J is TRBJ2-1 and V is TRBV5-1; TRBD2 aligns across 9 bases. From germline, CDR1 is SGHRS and CDR2 YFSETQ. The CDR3 totals 15 residues. Trimming took 4 bases from V and 4 from J; bases not matched to a gene: 6. CDR3 in amino acids: CASSAGLAQYNEQFF. Here the CDR3 DNA reads TGCGCCAGCAGCGCTGGACTAGCGCAGTACAATGAGCAGTTCTTC.

The chain carries TRBV18 and TRBJ2-7; TRBD1 aligns across 10 bases. J gave up 6 bases and V 3 bases, and 5 bases lay outside the gene matches. This CDR3 has 14 residues. Germline V gives CDR1 KGHSH, CDR2 LQKENI. DNA of the CDR3: TGTGCCAGCTCACCCGTGACAGGGGGCCGCGAGCAGTACTTC. It specifies CASSPVTGGREQYF. Based on the CDR3 plus reference TRBV18 and TRBJ2-7, the full variable domain is NAGVMQNPRHLVRRRGQEARLRCSPMKGHSHVYWYRQLPEEGLKFMVYLQKENIIDESGMPKERFSAEFPKEGPSILRIQQVVRGDSAAYFCASSPVTGGREQYFGPGTRLTVT.

V is TRBV7-9 and J is TRBJ1-1, with 7 bases identical to TRBD1. The CDR3 has 13 residues. The junction had 1 base not matched to a gene; V was cut back by 3 bases and J by 3 bases. Germline loops: CDR1 SEHNR, CDR2 FQNEAQ (reference sequence). The CDR3 nucleotides are TGTGCCAGCAGCTTTACAGGGGACACTGAAGCTTTCTTT. It is translated as CASSFTGDTEAFF. Looking up the rest from reference TRBV7-9 and TRBJ1-1 gives the full variable domain: DTGVSQNPRHKITKRGQNVTFRCDPISEHNRLYWYRQTLGQGPEFLTYFQNEAQLEKSRLLSDRFSAERPKGSFSTLEIQRTEQGDSAMYLCASSFTGDTEAFFGQGTRLTVV.